The T cell receptor (beta chain) described here comes from a study of cytomegalovirus exposure and HLA in healthy donors listed by TCRdb under 2017. Concerning the study at large: A later analysis indicated that the 130 or so validation repertoires were generated on the platform also employed for the approximately 670 repertoires of the first cohort. The study aimed to test whether signatures of past pathogen exposure could be identified by cataloging public T cell receptors. Along with the roughly 700-subject first cohort, a separate validation cohort of over 90 different subjects was used. The study combined high-throughput TCR immunosequencing, statistical association of individual TCRs with disease status, and machine learning to predict cytomegalovirus infection status.

Separate from the approximately 670-subject first cohort, the validation cohort of around 130 subjects was the group to which the donors belonged. The CDR3 contains 15 residues, cysteine and phenylalanine counted. The kept DNA is CDR3 alone, 45 bases in frame from the first base. The germline V gene supplies CDR1 SNHLY and CDR2 FYNNEI. The germline V end is reduced by 5 bases and the J end by 3 bases; junction bases left unmatched: 6. Turning to this clone: Its antigen is unknown. Base-call qualities are not available, and no considerably larger clone is one nucleotide away.

The library relied on the immunoSEQ multiplex PCR assay. The original pipeline was this. A statistical classification framework was developed to diagnose cytomegalovirus status using the catalog of TCR beta chain sequences. TCRdb took over this immuneACCESS table, retaining in-frame rearrangements with V and J assigned. Such tables are incomplete; in checked studies, under half of the missing clones stem from an unresolved V gene, and the remainder is unexplained. V, J and clone size are taken as reported in that table, and D and trimming were inferred from the DNA itself. Within this sample are roughly 280,000 clones, with 80% to 90% of them counted one time only. The ten largest make up 1% of the sample. Beyond this particular receptor, the publication reports: In the study, approximately 160 TCR beta chains were listed as associated with cytomegalovirus. A few of the identified cytomegalovirus-associated TCR beta chains were confirmed in vitro to be specific for cytomegalovirus antigens. All 110 or so repertoires were used to score co-occurrence in the validation cohort in a later analysis, because that analysis had no HLA typing for the cohort. Most TCR sequences were observed very rarely across donors, whereas some public TCRs were present in many individuals. The authors suggested that the approach could potentially be generalized to other disease states and immunological phenotypes. Cytomegalovirus status was reported to be diagnosed by the classifier with high specificity and sensitivity in both the original and validation cohorts. Subsequent analysis determined that TCRs grouped into clusters in the first cohort also showed a tendency toward co-occurrence across the 120 or so validation repertoires, and approximately 94% of cluster scores exceeded 0.

The sample consisted of PBMCs. The chain joins TRBV2 to TRBJ2-5; 10 junctional bases match TRBD2. This TCR derives from a woman aged 18-29 years in good health and CMV-seronegative. CDR3 loop: CASSTGTSVKETQYF. The nucleotide sequence is TGTGCCAGCAGTACCGGGACTAGCGTTAAAGAGACCCAGTACTTC.